One and the same sample provided the 21 T cell receptor beta chains below, sequenced in a study of T cell responses to AZD1222 COVID-19 vaccine. Measured with immunoSEQ multiplex PCR; TCRdb has only the in-frame clones, and not every one. The profile covers roughly 130,000 clones, with around 84% appearing a single time and about 12% taken by the ten largest. This material consisted of peripheral blood, taken on day 0 of AZD1222 vaccination. These receptors originate from an adult in good health.

In this sample, this clone turned up once. The chain uses TRBV5-1 and TRBJ1-1; 7 bases map to TRBD1. V was clipped by 4 bases and J by 1 base; unmatched bases: 4. The CDR3 sequence is 14 residues long. From germline, CDR1 is SGHRS and CDR2 YFSETQ. The CDR3 region is CASSQGQPNTEAFF. DNA of the CDR3: TGCGCCAGCAGCCAGGGACAGCCGAACACTGAAGCTTTCTTT.

The chain uses TRBV3-1 (or the pseudogene TRBV3-2) and TRBJ1-3, with a tentative D call TRBD1 (6 bases). Trimming shortened V by 0 bases and J by 7 bases, and 10 bases separated the two germline ends. The CDR3 covers 14 residues. Per germline, CDR1 LGHDT and CDR2 YNNKEL (reference sequence). As DNA, the CDR3 is TGTGCCAGCAGCCAAGAGGGGGCCGGGAACACCATATATTTT. Its protein product is CASSQEGAGNTIYF.

This clone turned up a few times. This chain links TRBV2 with TRBJ1-6, with TRBD1 matching over 7 bases. The CDR3 runs to 14 residues. Germline loops: CDR1 SNHLY, CDR2 FYNNEI. V was clipped by 7 bases and J by 8 bases; unmatched bases: 8. DNA for the CDR3: TGTGCCAGCAAACCGGGACAGAATTATTCACCCCTCCACTTT. This codes for CASKPGQNYSPLHF.

The V call is TRBV28, the J call TRBJ2-1, with 8 positions matching TRBD1. Germline V gives CDR1 MDHEN, CDR2 SYDVKM. V shed 4 bases and J 5 bases; nucleotides not matched to a gene: 10. The CDR3 spans 16 residues. The DNA for the CDR3 is TGTGCCAGCAGTTCCTACGGGACAGGAATCAACAATGAGCAGTTCTTC. Its protein is CASSSYGTGINNEQFF. The full variable domain, rest sourced from reference TRBV28 and TRBJ2-1, is DVKVTQSSRYLVKRTGEKVFLECVQDMDHENMFWYRQDPGLGLRLIYFSYDVKMKEKGDIPEGYSVSREKKERFSLILESASTNQTSMYLCASSSYGTGINNEQFFGPGTRLTVL.

The gene calls are TRBV29-1 and TRBJ2-7; TRBD1 is a possible D gene (5 bases). Trimming removed 4 bases from V and 6 bases from J, with 19 bases in between. There are 14 residues in the CDR3. Germline V gene data show CDR1 as SQVTM and CDR2 as ANQGSEA. CDR3 sequence: CSVVSLAGFSEQYF. The DNA for the CDR3 is TGCAGCGTTGTTTCTCTTGCAGGGTTCTCCGAGCAGTACTTC.

The genes are TRBV19 and TRBJ2-1; D is possibly TRBD2 (6 bases). V lost 3 bases and J lost 8, with 26 bases in between. The germline V gene encodes CDR1 LNHDA and CDR2 SQIVND (reference sequence). The CDR3 is made up of 18 amino acids. CDR3 nucleotide sequence: TGTGCCAGTAGTATTCTTAATGTGGGGCGGGATATCGTCCATGAGCAGTTCTTC. It is translated as CASSILNVGRDIVHEQFF.

This clone was found once. J is TRBJ1-1 and V is TRBV18; D is unresolved. The V end was cut by 2 bases, the J end by 2 bases, with 12 bases between. Germline CDR1 KGHSH, CDR2 LQKENI. The CDR3 has 15 residues. The CDR3 DNA follows: TGTGCCAGCTCACCATCCAGACTCCGCAACACTGAAGCTTTCTTT. Translated: CASSPSRLRNTEAFF.

V is TRBV27 and J is TRBJ2-7; the D gene is possibly TRBD1 (6 bases). Germline CDR1 MNHEY, CDR2 SMNVEV (reference sequence). The CDR3 totals 15 residues. Trimming cost V 5 bases and J 3 bases, with 17 bases left between them. CDR3 sequence reads: CASSPSGQLRYEQYF. CDR3 nucleotide sequence: TGTGCCAGCAGTCCATCAGGACAGTTACGCTACGAGCAGTACTTC.

V and J are TRBV27 and TRBJ2-3; possible D gene TRBD1, 6 bases. In germline, CDR1 is MNHEY, CDR2 SMNVEV (reference sequence). The length of the CDR3 is 12 residues. V lost 2 bases and J lost 7, with 7 bases in between. The CDR3 sequence is CASSLQGNTQYF. The DNA of the CDR3 is TGTGCCAGCAGTTTACAGGGGAATACGCAGTATTTT.

This clone was seen more than once but under ten times. The chain joins TRBV10-2 to TRBJ1-2, with a possible D match to TRBD1 (6 bases). The CDR3 is made up of 17 amino acids. Per the germline V gene, CDR1 is WSHSY and CDR2 is SAAADI. Trimming removed 2 bases at V and 6 bases at J, with 22 bases between. CDR3 amino acids: CASSEIRLSAGDNGYTF. The CDR3 DNA follows: TGCGCCAGCAGTGAGATAAGGCTCTCGGCAGGGGACAATGGCTACACCTTC.

This clone was counted once. The chain couples TRBV4-2 to TRBJ1-2; D may be TRBD1 (5 bases). The CDR3 has 14 amino acids. Germline V gene lookup returns CDR1 LGHNA and CDR2 YNFKEQ. V lost 4 bases and J 7 bases, leaving 16 bases between the germline ends. CDR3 in DNA: TGTGCCAGCAGCCTTACGGCGGGGGGTCCTGGCTACACCTTC. Translated: CASSLTAGGPGYTF.

The gene calls are TRBV10-3 and TRBJ2-6; no clear D gene. Germline V gene lookup returns CDR1 ENHRY and CDR2 SYGVKD. The CDR3 has 16 residues. Trimming removed 0 bases at V and 1 base at J, with 7 bases between. The CDR3 DNA reads as TGTGCCATCAGTGAGTCTGCGTTGTCTGGGGCCAACGTCCTGACTTTC. Translated, it gives CAISESALSGANVLTF.

This sequence joins TRBV30 and TRBJ2-3, with a weak D call TRBD1 (5 bases). CDR3 size: 12 residues. V dropped 3 bases and J dropped 2 bases, with 6 bases sitting between them. Germline V gene sequence: CDR1 GTSNPN, CDR2 SVGIG (reference sequence). CDR3 amino acids: CAWRGPTDTQYF. For the CDR3, the DNA is TGTGCCTGGAGGGGGCCCACAGATACGCAGTATTTT.

This clone has a single count. V is TRBV10-1 and J is TRBJ2-1, with D perhaps assigned TRBD1 or TRBD2 (5 bases each). The CDR3 sequence is 18 residues long. Germline values: CDR1 WNHNN, CDR2 SYGVQD (reference sequence). V was cut by 0 bases and J by 2 bases, with 17 bases left in between. The CDR3 coding sequence is TGCGCCAGCAGTGAGTCGGGGACCCCTCTTGGCCCCTACAATGAGCAGTTCTTC. Translated: CASSESGTPLGPYNEQFF.

This clone was seen only a few times. The chain carries TRBV21-1 and TRBJ2-3; the DNA was not compared with TRBD2, the D call given in the table. TRBV21-1 is marked as a pseudogene. The CDR3 consists of 14 residues. The CDR3 DNA reads TGTGCCAGCTCCGGGACTAGCTGCACAGATACGCAGTATTTT. It encodes CASSGTSCTDTQYF.

This chain links TRBV5-5 with TRBJ1-1; 8 bases line up with TRBD1. This CDR3 is 15 amino acids long. CDR1 SGHKS and CDR2 YYEKEE come from the germline V gene (reference sequence). V dropped 4 bases and J dropped 2; count of bases not matched to a gene: 7. CDR3 residues: CASSRNRGTNTEAFF. The DNA of the CDR3 is TGTGCCAGCAGCCGGAACAGGGGGACTAACACTGAAGCTTTCTTT.

This rearrangement joins TRBV25-1 to TRBJ1-2; D is unresolved. Germline V gives CDR1 MGHDK, CDR2 SYGVNS. The CDR3 is 12 residues long. Trimming left V 0 bases short and J 7 bases short, with 6 bases between. Here the CDR3 reads CASSEYSSGYTF. CDR3 DNA sequence: TGTGCCAGCAGTGAATATAGCAGTGGCTACACCTTC.

J is TRBJ2-7 and V is TRBV27; 8 bases align to TRBD2. V was clipped by 5 bases and J by 2 bases; unmatched bases: 11. Germline V gene sequence: CDR1 MNHEY, CDR2 SMNVEV (reference sequence). This CDR3 is built from 16 residues. The CDR3 DNA sequence: TGTGCCAGCAGTGTGAGAAGCGGGAGCATTCCCTACGAGCAGTACTTC. It is translated as CASSVRSGSIPYEQYF.

The rearrangement uses TRBV3-1 (or the pseudogene TRBV3-2) and TRBJ1-1; 7 bases map to TRBD1. V shed 6 bases, J shed 4 bases, and the junction held 5 bases outside the gene matches. CDR1 is LGHDT and CDR2 is YNNKEL in the germline V gene (reference sequence). The CDR3 runs 13 residues. CDR3 in DNA: TGTGCCAGCAGGGATACAGGGGTCACTGAAGCTTTCTTT. This translates into CASRDTGVTEAFF.

This clone was counted between two and nine times. The chain combines TRBV7-8 with TRBJ2-3; 10 bases match TRBD2. Germline assignment: CDR1 SGHVS and CDR2 FQNEAQ. V trimming: 1 base; J trimming: 3 bases; junction bases outside the gene matches: 4. CDR3 size: 16 residues. CDR3 protein: CASSLGASGGTDTQYF. In DNA form, the CDR3 reads TGTGCCAGCAGCTTAGGCGCTAGCGGGGGAACAGATACGCAGTATTTT. The full variable domain, in which reference TRBV7-8 and TRBJ2-3 provide the parts outside the CDR3, is GAGVSQSPRYKVAKRGQDVALRCDPISGHVSLFWYQQALGQGPEFLTYFQNEAQLDKSGLPSDRFFAERPEGSVSTLKIQRTQQEDSAVYLCASSLGASGGTDTQYFGPGTRLTVL.

This chain uses TRBV5-8 with TRBJ1-2, with a possible D match to TRBD1 (5 bases). V lost 0 bases to trimming and J lost 3 bases, with 9 bases between them. CDR3 size: 14 residues. The V gene's germline CDR1 is SGHTS and CDR2 YDEGEE. CDR3 DNA sequence: TGTGCCAGCAGCTTGGTTGTCAGGGACTATGGCTACACCTTC. It encodes CASSLVVRDYGYTF. Supplemented by reference TRBV5-8 and TRBJ1-2, the full variable domain reads EAGVTQSPTHLIKTRGQQATLRCSPISGHTSVYWYQQALGLGLQFLLWYDEGEERNRGNFPPRFSGRQFPNYSSELNVNALELEDSALYLCASSLVVRDYGYTFGSGTRLTVV.